The T cell receptor beta chain under discussion was sequenced for a study of molecular identifiers for immune sequencing clone quantification. TCRdb recomputed calls from the PCR reads with MiXCR, one row per CDR3 protein. The sample holds 85,000 to 100,000 distinct CDR3 sequences, 20% to 30% seen once. Whole-study results and caveats: Spiked TCR RNA from one Jurkat cell reportedly showed up when mixed among approximately 990,000 naive cells.

This CDR3 has 13 residues. Germline V CDR1 and CDR2: SQVTM, ANQGSEA. With regard to this clonotype: The antigen is undetermined. One end of the junction fails to match germline, which may point to a read error.

V and J are TRBV29-1 and TRBJ1-2; the D is unclear. The specimen was naive CD8+ T cells from blood, with Jurkat cell RNA spiked in. Specified subset: FACS-sorted CD8+CD4-CCR7+CD45RA+ naive T cells. The sequence derives from a human donor in good health. Some libraries in this study had Jurkat cell RNA spiked in. CDR3 sequence (DNA): TGCAGCGTCGTGGGCAGATTTAACTATGGCTACCCCTTC. Translating it yields CSVVGRFNYGYPF.